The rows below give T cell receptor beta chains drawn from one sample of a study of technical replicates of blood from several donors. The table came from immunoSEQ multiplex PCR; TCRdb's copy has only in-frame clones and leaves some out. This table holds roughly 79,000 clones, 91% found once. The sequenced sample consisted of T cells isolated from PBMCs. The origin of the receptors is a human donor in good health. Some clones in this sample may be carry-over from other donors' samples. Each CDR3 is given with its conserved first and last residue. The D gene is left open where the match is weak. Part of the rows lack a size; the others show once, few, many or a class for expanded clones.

CDR3 DNA: TGCGCCAGCAGCTCTCTGAGCCGCGAGCAGTACTTC
CDR3 protein: CASSSLSREQYF
clone size: few
J gene: TRBJ2-7
CDR3 length: 12
V gene: TRBV5-1
D gene: -

CDR3 DNA: TGTGCTAGTGGCCCCAGAGGGACAGGGGTTTATGAGCAGTTCTTC
CDR3 protein: CASGPRGTGVYEQFF
clone size: -
J gene: TRBJ2-1
CDR3 length: 15
V gene: TRBV12-5
D gene: TRBD1

CDR3 DNA: TGTGCCAGCAGCGCGGGACTAGCGGGAGGCACCGGGGAGCTGTTTTTT
CDR3 protein: CASSAGLAGGTGELFF
clone size: -
J gene: TRBJ2-2
CDR3 length: 16
V gene: TRBV5-4
D gene: TRBD2

CDR3 DNA: TGTGCCAGCAGCTCGTTGGGGACTAGCGGCTTCAATGAGCAGTTCTTC
CDR3 protein: CASSSLGTSGFNEQFF
clone size: few
J gene: TRBJ2-1
CDR3 length: 16
V gene: TRBV7-9
D gene: TRBD2

CDR3 DNA: TGTGCCAGCAGCTGGGGACAGTCTAATGAAAAACTGTTTTTT
CDR3 protein: CASSWGQSNEKLFF
clone size: -
J gene: TRBJ1-4
CDR3 length: 14
V gene: TRBV7-9
D gene: TRBD1

CDR3 DNA: TGTGCCAGCAGTGAACTAACGGGTCGGGATTCACCCCTCCACTTT
CDR3 protein: CASSELTGRDSPLHF
clone size: -
J gene: TRBJ1-6
CDR3 length: 15
V gene: TRBV25-1
D gene: -

CDR3 DNA: TGTGCCAGCAGCAGGGGGAACACCGGGGAGCTGTTTTTT
CDR3 protein: CASSRGNTGELFF
clone size: -
J gene: TRBJ2-2
CDR3 length: 13
V gene: TRBV28
D gene: -

CDR3 DNA: TGTGCCAGCAGCCACCCCCGGACAGGGGTGGCTTTCTTT
CDR3 protein: CASSHPRTGVAFF
clone size: -
J gene: TRBJ1-1
CDR3 length: 13
V gene: TRBV5-6
D gene: TRBD1

CDR3 DNA: TGTGCCAGCAGGTACCCTCTTGGCCAGAACTATGGCTACACCTTC
CDR3 protein: CASRYPLGQNYGYTF
clone size: -
J gene: TRBJ1-2
CDR3 length: 15
V gene: TRBV6-5
D gene: -

CDR3 DNA: TGTGCCATTAGGGGGTTAACAGCGAACACTGAAGCTTTCTTT
CDR3 protein: CAIRGLTANTEAFF
clone size: few
J gene: TRBJ1-1
CDR3 length: 14
V gene: TRBV27
D gene: -

CDR3 DNA: TGTGCCAGTCAAGGCGGTTTGACCCAGCATTTT
CDR3 protein: CASQGGLTQHF
clone size: -
J gene: TRBJ1-5
CDR3 length: 11
V gene: TRBV19
D gene: -

CDR3 DNA: TGTGCCAGCAGCTTCCGAGCGGGGGGTTACAATGAGCAGTTCTTC
CDR3 protein: CASSFRAGGYNEQFF
clone size: -
J gene: TRBJ2-1
CDR3 length: 15
V gene: TRBV11-3
D gene: TRBD2

CDR3 DNA: TGTGCCAGCATGAAGGACAGGGGAGGAGGTCAGCCCCAGCATTTT
CDR3 protein: CASMKDRGGGQPQHF
clone size: -
J gene: TRBJ1-5
CDR3 length: 15
V gene: TRBV28
D gene: TRBD1

CDR3 DNA: TGTGCCTTAGTAAGAGGTCCTATGAACACTGAAGCTTTCTTT
CDR3 protein: CALVRGPMNTEAFF
clone size: few
J gene: TRBJ1-1
CDR3 length: 14
V gene: TRBV7-9
D gene: -

CDR3 DNA: TGCAGCGTTGTAGTGCGGGAGAACACTGAAGCTTTCTTT
CDR3 protein: CSVVVRENTEAFF
clone size: -
J gene: TRBJ1-1
CDR3 length: 13
V gene: TRBV29-1
D gene: -

CDR3 DNA: TGTGCCAGCAGCCAACTTGGGGGGGATTCGGGCAATCAGCCCCAGCATTTT
CDR3 protein: CASSQLGGDSGNQPQHF
clone size: -
J gene: TRBJ1-5
CDR3 length: 17
V gene: TRBV4-2
D gene: -

CDR3 DNA: TGTGCCGGGGCCCTAATGAACACTGAAGCTTTCTTT
CDR3 protein: CAGALMNTEAFF
clone size: few
J gene: TRBJ1-1
CDR3 length: 12
V gene: TRBV30
D gene: -

CDR3 DNA: TGTGCCAGCAACCAGGGCAAAACCTACAATGAGCAGTTCTTC
CDR3 protein: CASNQGKTYNEQFF
clone size: -
J gene: TRBJ2-1
CDR3 length: 14
V gene: TRBV6-6
D gene: -

CDR3 DNA: TGTGCCAGCAGCTCGGGGACTAGCGGGGGCAATGAGCAGTTCTTC
CDR3 protein: CASSSGTSGGNEQFF
clone size: -
J gene: TRBJ2-1
CDR3 length: 15
V gene: TRBV7-6
D gene: TRBD2

CDR3 DNA: TGTGTCAGAAGCTTCCATAACAGGGTACGGCCTGAAGCTTTCTTT
CDR3 protein: CVRSFHNRVRPEAFF
clone size: once
J gene: TRBJ1-1
CDR3 length: 15
V gene: TRBV7-5
D gene: -

CDR3 DNA: TGTGCCAGCAGCGGCGCCGGGACAGGGGAAAATGGCTACACCTTC
CDR3 protein: CASSGAGTGENGYTF
clone size: -
J gene: TRBJ1-2
CDR3 length: 15
V gene: TRBV5-6
D gene: TRBD1

CDR3 DNA: TGTGCCAGCAGCTTAGCCCCTGAGGCAGGGAGGGTGGGTGAGCAGTTCTTC
CDR3 protein: CASSLAPEAGRVGEQFF
clone size: -
J gene: TRBJ2-1
CDR3 length: 17
V gene: TRBV7-9
D gene: TRBD2

CDR3 DNA: TGTGCCAGCAGCCAGACTAGCGGGGGGGAGACCCAGTACTTC
CDR3 protein: CASSQTSGGETQYF
clone size: -
J gene: TRBJ2-5
CDR3 length: 14
V gene: TRBV7-6
D gene: TRBD2

CDR3 DNA: TGTGCCAGCAGCCGAGCTGCCTACGAGCAGTACTTC
CDR3 protein: CASSRAAYEQYF
clone size: once
J gene: TRBJ2-7
CDR3 length: 12
V gene: TRBV7-9
D gene: -

CDR3 DNA: TGTGCCAGTAGGACTAGCGGGGACGGGGAGCTGTTTTTT
CDR3 protein: CASRTSGDGELFF
clone size: -
J gene: TRBJ2-2
CDR3 length: 13
V gene: TRBV19
D gene: TRBD2

CDR3 DNA: TGCAGTGCCTCTGTGAACACTGAAGCTTTCTTT
CDR3 protein: CSASVNTEAFF
clone size: -
J gene: TRBJ1-1
CDR3 length: 11
V gene: TRBV20-1
D gene: -

CDR3 DNA: TGTGCCAGCAGCTTAAGGACAGATACTTACGAGCAGTACTTC
CDR3 protein: CASSLRTDTYEQYF
clone size: -
J gene: TRBJ2-7
CDR3 length: 14
V gene: TRBV7-6
D gene: -

CDR3 DNA: TGTGCCAGCAGAGGACTAGCAGATTACAATGAGCAGTTCTTC
CDR3 protein: CASRGLADYNEQFF
clone size: -
J gene: TRBJ2-1
CDR3 length: 14
V gene: TRBV2
D gene: TRBD2

CDR3 DNA: TGTGCCCTTGGGACAGGGACGTTCGATGAGCAGTTCTTC
CDR3 protein: CALGTGTFDEQFF
clone size: -
J gene: TRBJ2-1
CDR3 length: 13
V gene: TRBV7-9
D gene: TRBD1

CDR3 DNA: TGTGCCAGTAGTCTGCGTTTCGTGAGCCAAGAGACCCAGTACTTC
CDR3 protein: CASSLRFVSQETQYF
clone size: -
J gene: TRBJ2-5
CDR3 length: 15
V gene: TRBV19
D gene: -

CDR3 DNA: TGTGCCACCAGGCAGGGACTACTCGGTTACAATGAGCAGTTCTTC
CDR3 protein: CATRQGLLGYNEQFF
clone size: once
J gene: TRBJ2-1
CDR3 length: 15
V gene: TRBV19
D gene: TRBD2

CDR3 DNA: TGTGCCAGCAGGACGACAGGGAACTATGGCTACACCTTC
CDR3 protein: CASRTTGNYGYTF
clone size: -
J gene: TRBJ1-2
CDR3 length: 13
V gene: TRBV2
D gene: TRBD1

CDR3 DNA: TGTGCCAGCTCATCCCCGGACAGGGAGGTTAGCTATGGCTACACCTTC
CDR3 protein: CASSSPDREVSYGYTF
clone size: -
J gene: TRBJ1-2
CDR3 length: 16
V gene: TRBV18
D gene: TRBD1

CDR3 DNA: TGCGCCAGCAGCTACGCGGAGGGGTACAATTCACCCCTCCACTTT
CDR3 protein: CASSYAEGYNSPLHF
clone size: -
J gene: TRBJ1-6
CDR3 length: 15
V gene: TRBV4-3
D gene: -

CDR3 DNA: TGCAGCGTTACGGACAGGGGAGAGACCCAGTACTTC
CDR3 protein: CSVTDRGETQYF
clone size: -
J gene: TRBJ2-5
CDR3 length: 12
V gene: TRBV29-1
D gene: TRBD1

CDR3 DNA: TGTGCCAGTAGTGCCGGGACACCCGAGCAGTACTTC
CDR3 protein: CASSAGTPEQYF
clone size: -
J gene: TRBJ2-7
CDR3 length: 12
V gene: TRBV19
D gene: -

CDR3 DNA: TGTGCCAGCAGTTTGGGCGGGAACTATGGCTACACCTTC
CDR3 protein: CASSLGGNYGYTF
clone size: -
J gene: TRBJ1-2
CDR3 length: 13
V gene: TRBV28
D gene: -

CDR3 DNA: TGTGCCAGCTCTCACCCGCGGGAGGGCCTCAATGAGCAGTTCTTC
CDR3 protein: CASSHPREGLNEQFF
clone size: once
J gene: TRBJ2-1
CDR3 length: 15
V gene: TRBV18
D gene: TRBD2

CDR3 DNA: TGTGCCAGCACCTACCGGACAGGGGCGTTCAATGAGCAGTTCTTC
CDR3 protein: CASTYRTGAFNEQFF
clone size: -
J gene: TRBJ2-1
CDR3 length: 15
V gene: TRBV11-1
D gene: TRBD1

CDR3 DNA: TGTGCCAGCAGTTACTCGATTGGAGCTGAAGCTTTCTTT
CDR3 protein: CASSYSIGAEAFF
clone size: -
J gene: TRBJ1-1
CDR3 length: 13
V gene: TRBV6-5
D gene: -

CDR3 DNA: TGTGCCAGCAGCTTACCGGGACTAGGCACAGATACGCAGTATTTT
CDR3 protein: CASSLPGLGTDTQYF
clone size: -
J gene: TRBJ2-3
CDR3 length: 15
V gene: TRBV11-3
D gene: TRBD2

CDR3 DNA: TGTGCCAGCAGCTTACCGGGGATCCACGAGCAGTACTTC
CDR3 protein: CASSLPGIHEQYF
clone size: -
J gene: TRBJ2-7
CDR3 length: 13
V gene: TRBV11-3
D gene: -

CDR3 DNA: TGCGCCAGCAGGCCTGGAGCGGGCGTCAACGAGCAGTACTTC
CDR3 protein: CASRPGAGVNEQYF
clone size: -
J gene: TRBJ2-7
CDR3 length: 14
V gene: TRBV10-2
D gene: -

CDR3 DNA: TGTGCCAGCAGCTCGAGATCAGGGAAGTCGGCCAAAAACATTCAGTACTTC
CDR3 protein: CASSSRSGKSAKNIQYF
clone size: -
J gene: TRBJ2-4
CDR3 length: 17
V gene: TRBV13
D gene: -

CDR3 DNA: TGTGCCAGCAGTTGGACAGGGGTGGACACCGGGGAGCTGTTTTTT
CDR3 protein: CASSWTGVDTGELFF
clone size: -
J gene: TRBJ2-2
CDR3 length: 15
V gene: TRBV6-5
D gene: TRBD1